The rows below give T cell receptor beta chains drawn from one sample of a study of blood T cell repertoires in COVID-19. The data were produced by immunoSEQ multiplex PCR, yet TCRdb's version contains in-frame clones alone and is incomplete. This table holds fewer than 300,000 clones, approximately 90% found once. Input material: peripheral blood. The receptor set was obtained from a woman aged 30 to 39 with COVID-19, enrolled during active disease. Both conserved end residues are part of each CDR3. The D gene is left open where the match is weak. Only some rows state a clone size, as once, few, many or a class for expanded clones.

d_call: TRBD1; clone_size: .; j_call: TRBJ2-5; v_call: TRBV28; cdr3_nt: TGTGCCAGCAGTCCACAGACTAACAGGGGCGGTCGGGAGACCCAGTACTTC; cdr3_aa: CASSPQTNRGGRETQYF
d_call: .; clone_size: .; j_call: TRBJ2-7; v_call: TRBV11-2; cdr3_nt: TGTGCCAGCAGCCAGAGGGGCGGGGCTTACGAGCAGTACTTC; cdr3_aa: CASSQRGGAYEQYF
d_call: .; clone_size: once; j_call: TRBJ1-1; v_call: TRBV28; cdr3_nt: TGTGCCAGCAGTTCGACAGGTAGGGTTAGCACTGAAGCTTTCTTT; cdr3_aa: CASSSTGRVSTEAFF
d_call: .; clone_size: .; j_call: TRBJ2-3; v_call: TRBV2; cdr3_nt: TGTGCCAGCAGTGAAAGGGGGGCGGGAGTCACAGATACGCAGTATTTT; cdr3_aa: CASSERGAGVTDTQYF
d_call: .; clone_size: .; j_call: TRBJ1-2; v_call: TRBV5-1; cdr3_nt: TGCGCCAGCAGCTTGGTCCAGGGATCGGTTTCGGGCTACACCTTC; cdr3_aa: CASSLVQGSVSGYTF
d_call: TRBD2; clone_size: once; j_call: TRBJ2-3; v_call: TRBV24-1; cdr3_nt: TGTGCCACCAGTGCCGGGCTAGCGGGAACTAGCACAGATACGCAGTATTTT; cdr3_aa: CATSAGLAGTSTDTQYF
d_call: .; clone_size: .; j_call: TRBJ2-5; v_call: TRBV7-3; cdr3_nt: TGTGCCAGCAGCTTGTCTCCTAATGGGAGGACCCAGTACTTC; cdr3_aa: CASSLSPNGRTQYF
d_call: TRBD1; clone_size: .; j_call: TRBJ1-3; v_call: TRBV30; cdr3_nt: TGTGCCTGGTCCTCGGAATGGGACAGAAGAACCTCTGGAAACACCATATATTTT; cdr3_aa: CAWSSEWDRRTSGNTIYF
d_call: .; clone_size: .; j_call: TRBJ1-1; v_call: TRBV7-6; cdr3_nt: TGTGCCAGCAGCTTATATCCGACAGAGAACACTGAAGCTTTCTTT; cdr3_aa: CASSLYPTENTEAFF
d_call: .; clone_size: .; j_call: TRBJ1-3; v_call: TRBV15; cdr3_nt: TGTGCCACCAGCAGAGATGCCGGGGAAGGGAACACCATATATTTT; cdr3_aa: CATSRDAGEGNTIYF
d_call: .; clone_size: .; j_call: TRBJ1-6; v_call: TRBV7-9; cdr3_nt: TGTGCCAGCAGCCCGACAGCTTATAATTCACCCCTCCACTTT; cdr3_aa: CASSPTAYNSPLHF
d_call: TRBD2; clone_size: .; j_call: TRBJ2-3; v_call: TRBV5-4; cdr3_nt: TGTGCCAGCAGCGGTAGCGGGCCCTCTAGCACAGATACGCAGTATTTT; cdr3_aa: CASSGSGPSSTDTQYF
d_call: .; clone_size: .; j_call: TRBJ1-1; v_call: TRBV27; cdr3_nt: TGTGCCAGCAGTTTATCGGGGGGGGCGAAAATGAACACTGAAGCTTTCTTT; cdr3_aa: CASSLSGGAKMNTEAFF
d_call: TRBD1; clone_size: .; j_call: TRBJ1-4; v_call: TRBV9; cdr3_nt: TGTGCCAGCAGCCTCGGGACAGCGACTAATGAAAAACTGTTTTTT; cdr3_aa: CASSLGTATNEKLFF
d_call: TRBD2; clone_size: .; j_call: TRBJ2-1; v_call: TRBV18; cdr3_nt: TGTGCCAGCTCACCAACGGGACTAGCGGGAGTCAATGAGCAGTTCTTC; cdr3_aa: CASSPTGLAGVNEQFF
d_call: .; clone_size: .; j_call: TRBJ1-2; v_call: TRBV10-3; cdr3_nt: TGTGCCATCAGTGAGGATCCTCGGGGCTACACCTTC; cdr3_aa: CAISEDPRGYTF
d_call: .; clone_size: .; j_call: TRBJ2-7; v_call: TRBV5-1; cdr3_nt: TGCGCCAGCAGCCCCCTAGCGCCGTCCTACGAGCAGTACTTC; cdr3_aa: CASSPLAPSYEQYF
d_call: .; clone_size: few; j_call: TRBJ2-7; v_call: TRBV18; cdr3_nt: TGTGCCAGCTCACCACCGTTGAGGCGGGGCCTCAGTAGCGAGCAGTACTTC; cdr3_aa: CASSPPLRRGLSSEQYF
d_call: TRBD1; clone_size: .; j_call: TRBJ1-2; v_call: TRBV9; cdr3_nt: TGTGCCAGCAGCGCCACAGGGGGAAGCTATGGCTACACCTTC; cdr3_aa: CASSATGGSYGYTF
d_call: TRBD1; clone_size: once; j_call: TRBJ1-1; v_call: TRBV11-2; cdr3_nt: TGTGCCAGCAGCGGGAGGGACAGGGGGAACACTGAAGCTTTCTTT; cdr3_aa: CASSGRDRGNTEAFF
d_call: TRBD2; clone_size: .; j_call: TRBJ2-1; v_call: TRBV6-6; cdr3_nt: TGTGCCAGCAGTCGACGGACTAGCGGGACGGGGAATGAGCAGTTCTTC; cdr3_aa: CASSRRTSGTGNEQFF
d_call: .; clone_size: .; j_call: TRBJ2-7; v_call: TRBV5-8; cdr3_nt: TGTGCCAGCAGCCGGCCTTTAAATTTGCGTGCGGGCGAGCAGTACTTC; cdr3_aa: CASSRPLNLRAGEQYF
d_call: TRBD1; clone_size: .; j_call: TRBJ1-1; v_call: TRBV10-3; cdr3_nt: TGTGCCATCAGTGACCGGAACAGGGGCGACACTGAAGCTTTCTTT; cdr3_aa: CAISDRNRGDTEAFF
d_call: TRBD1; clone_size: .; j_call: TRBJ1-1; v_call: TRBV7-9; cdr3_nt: TGTGCCAGCAGCTTGTCAGCCACAGGGGGCCCTGAAGCTTTCTTT; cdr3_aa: CASSLSATGGPEAFF
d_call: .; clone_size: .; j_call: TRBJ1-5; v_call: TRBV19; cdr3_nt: TGTGCCAGTAGTTCTGGCAATCAGCCCCAGCATTTT; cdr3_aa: CASSSGNQPQHF
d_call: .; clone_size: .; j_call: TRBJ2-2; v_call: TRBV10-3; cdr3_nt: TGTGCCATCAGTCCCACAGGGTTCACCGGGGAGCTGTTTTTT; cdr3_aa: CAISPTGFTGELFF
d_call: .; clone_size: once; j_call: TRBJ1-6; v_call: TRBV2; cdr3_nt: TGTGCCAGCAGACGCCGGGACATAATTAATTCACCCCTCCACTTT; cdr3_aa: CASRRRDIINSPLHF
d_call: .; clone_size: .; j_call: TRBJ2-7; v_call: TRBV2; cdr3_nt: TGTGCCAGAAAGGACAATTTCAAGCAGTACTTC; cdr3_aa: CARKDNFKQYF
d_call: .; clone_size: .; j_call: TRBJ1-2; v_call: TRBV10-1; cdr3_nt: TGCGCCAGCAGACCTCCTGGCCCCTCGTATGGCTACACCTTC; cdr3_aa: CASRPPGPSYGYTF
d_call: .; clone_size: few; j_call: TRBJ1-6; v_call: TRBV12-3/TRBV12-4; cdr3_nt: TGTGCCAGCACCGGAACAGGGTTTTCACCCCTCCACTTT; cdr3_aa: CASTGTGFSPLHF
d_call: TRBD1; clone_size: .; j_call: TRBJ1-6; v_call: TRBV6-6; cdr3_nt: TGTGCCAGCAGTCCTTCCCGGACAGGGAAAAGGCATTCACCCCTCCACTTT; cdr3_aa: CASSPSRTGKRHSPLHF